This T cell receptor beta chain originates from a study of shared clonotypes between healthy human individuals. Whole-study results and caveats: Memory subsets had estimated richness that was generally smaller than that of naive subsets. Blood alone was sampled, and tissue repertoires likely differ.

Details on this clone: As yet, its antigen is unknown.

The data were produced by immunoSEQ multiplex PCR, yet TCRdb's version contains in-frame clones alone and is incomplete. This table holds over a million clones, approximately 96% found once. Study donors comprised healthy, HIV-negative adults devoid of recent acute infection or vaccination. Partitioning of CD4+ cells yielded a CD45RA+ naive subset and a CD45RA-negative memory subset. The origin of this receptor is a man aged 30 to 45 in good health. What was sequenced was naive CD4+ T cells sorted from blood. Subset here: CD45RA+ positively selected.

CDR3 loop: CASSPLRTDYEQYF. DNA of the CDR3: TGTGCCAGCAGCCCTCTCCGGACTGACTACGAGCAGTACTTC. V and J are TRBV14 and TRBJ2-7, with D perhaps TRBD2 (5 bases). V was clipped by 4 bases and J by 3 bases, with 13 bases between them. Germline V CDR1 and CDR2: SGHDN, FVKESK. This CDR3 is 14 amino acids long. Full variable domain (outside the CDR3, taken from reference TRBV14 and TRBJ2-7): EAGVTQFPSHSVIEKGQTVTLRCDPISGHDNLYWYRRVMGKEIKFLLHFVKESKQDESGMPNNRFLAERTGGTYSTLKVQPAELEDSGVYFCASSPLRTDYEQYFGPGTRLTVT.